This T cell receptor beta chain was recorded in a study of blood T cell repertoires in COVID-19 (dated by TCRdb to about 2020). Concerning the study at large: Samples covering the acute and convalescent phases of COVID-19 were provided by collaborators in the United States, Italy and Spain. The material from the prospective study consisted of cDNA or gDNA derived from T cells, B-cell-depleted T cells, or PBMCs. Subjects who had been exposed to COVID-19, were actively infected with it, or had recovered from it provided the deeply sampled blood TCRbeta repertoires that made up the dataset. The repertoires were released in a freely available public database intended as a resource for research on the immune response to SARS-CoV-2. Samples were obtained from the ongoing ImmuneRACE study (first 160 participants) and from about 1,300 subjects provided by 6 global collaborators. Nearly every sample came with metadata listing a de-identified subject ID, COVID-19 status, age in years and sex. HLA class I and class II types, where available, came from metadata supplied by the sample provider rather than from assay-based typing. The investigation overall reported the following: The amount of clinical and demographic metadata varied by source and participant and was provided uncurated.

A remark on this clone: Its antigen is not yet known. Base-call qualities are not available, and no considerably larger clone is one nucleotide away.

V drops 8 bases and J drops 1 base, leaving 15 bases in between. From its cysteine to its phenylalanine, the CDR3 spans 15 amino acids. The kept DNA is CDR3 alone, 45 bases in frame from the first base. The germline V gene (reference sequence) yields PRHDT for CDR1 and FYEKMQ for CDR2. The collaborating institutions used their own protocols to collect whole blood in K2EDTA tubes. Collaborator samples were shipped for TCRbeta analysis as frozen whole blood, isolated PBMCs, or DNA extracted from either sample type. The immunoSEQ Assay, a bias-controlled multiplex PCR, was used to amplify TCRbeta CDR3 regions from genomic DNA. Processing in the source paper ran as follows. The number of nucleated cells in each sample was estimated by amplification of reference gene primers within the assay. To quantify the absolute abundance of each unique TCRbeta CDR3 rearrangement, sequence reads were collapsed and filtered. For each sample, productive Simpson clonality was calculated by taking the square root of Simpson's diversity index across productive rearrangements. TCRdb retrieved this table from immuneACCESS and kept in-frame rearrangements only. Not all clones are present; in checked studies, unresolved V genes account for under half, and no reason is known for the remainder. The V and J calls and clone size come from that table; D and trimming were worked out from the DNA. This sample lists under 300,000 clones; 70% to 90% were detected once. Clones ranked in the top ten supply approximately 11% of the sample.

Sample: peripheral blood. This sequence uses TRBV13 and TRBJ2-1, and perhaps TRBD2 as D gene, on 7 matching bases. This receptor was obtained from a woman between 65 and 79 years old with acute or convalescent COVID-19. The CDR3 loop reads CASDRGGRSYNEQFF. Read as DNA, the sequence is TGTGCCAGCGATAGGGGGGGCCGGTCCTACAATGAGCAGTTCTTC.